Each of the 11 T cell receptor beta chains below was sequenced from the same sample in a study of siplizumab effects on memory and regulatory T cells. Measured with immunoSEQ multiplex PCR; TCRdb has only the in-frame clones, and not every one. The sample lists 60,000 to 70,000 clones; 80% to 90% were seen once. Sequencing was performed on Tregs sorted from blood. These receptors were collected from a human donor in good health.

The gene calls are TRBV2 and TRBJ2-1; 12 nucleotides match TRBD2. Germline CDR1 reads SNHLY; CDR2 reads FYNNEI. CDR3 length: 14 amino acids. J was trimmed by 9 bases and V by 6 bases; bases with no gene match: 6. For the CDR3, the DNA is TGTGCCAGCAGCTTACTAGCGGGAGGTTCTGAGCAGTTCTTC. It yields the protein CASSLLAGGSEQFF. Based on the CDR3 plus reference TRBV2 and TRBJ2-1, the full variable domain is EPEVTQTPSHQVTQMGQEVILRCVPISNHLYFYWYRQILGQKVEFLVSFYNNEISEKSEIFDDQFSVERPDGSNFTLKIRSTKLEDSAMYFCASSLLAGGSEQFFGPGTRLTVL.

This chain joins TRBV11-3 and TRBJ1-4; 7 bases match TRBD1. V lost 3 bases and J lost 6; bases outside the gene matches: 4. The CDR3 runs to 14 residues. Germline CDR1 is SGHNT and CDR2 is YENEEA. The CDR3 coding sequence is TGTGCCAGCAGCTTGTACAGGGGTGATGAAAAACTGTTTTTT. This translates into CASSLYRGDEKLFF. The variable domain in full, with the rest retrieved from reference TRBV11-3 and TRBJ1-4, is EAGVVQSPRYKIIEKKQPVAFWCNPISGHNTLYWYLQNLGQGPELLIRYENEEAVDDSQLPKDRFSAERLKGVDSTLKIQPAELGDSAVYLCASSLYRGDEKLFFGSGTQLSVL.

The table lists this clone with a few counts. V gene TRBV6-5 combines with J gene TRBJ1-5, with a tentative D call TRBD1 (5 bases). Looked up from germline, CDR1 is MNHEY and CDR2 is SVGAGI. V was clipped by 4 bases and J by 2 bases, with 12 bases between them. There are 15 residues in the CDR3. CDR3 in DNA: TGTGCCAGCAGTTTTCTGGGGGGGGGCAATCAGCCCCAGCATTTT. As protein: CASSFLGGGNQPQHF.

The chain combines TRBV10-3 with TRBJ2-1, with 8 nucleotides matching TRBD2. CDR1 and CDR2 from the germline V gene are ENHRY and SYGVKD. The CDR3 runs 17 residues. V lost 4 bases and J lost 4; bases outside the gene matches: 12. The CDR3 DNA reads as TGTGCCATCAGTGGCCTTGACCGGGGGGGATGGTACAATGAGCAGTTCTTC. This sequence encodes CAISGLDRGGWYNEQFF.

The chain uses TRBV11-3 and TRBJ2-2; D may be TRBD1 (5 bases). The CDR3 length is 15 residues. The germline V and J ends were trimmed by 0 bases and 0 bases, with 5 bases remaining between them. Per germline, CDR1 SGHNT and CDR2 YENEEA. The CDR3 spells CASSLEGANTGELFF. CDR3 bases: TGTGCCAGCAGCTTAGAAGGGGCGAACACCGGGGAGCTGTTTTTT. The full variable domain, completed using reference TRBV11-3 and TRBJ2-2, is EAGVVQSPRYKIIEKKQPVAFWCNPISGHNTLYWYLQNLGQGPELLIRYENEEAVDDSQLPKDRFSAERLKGVDSTLKIQPAELGDSAVYLCASSLEGANTGELFFGEGSRLTVL.

This rearrangement joins TRBV30 to TRBJ2-3; possible D gene TRBD2, 5 bases. The CDR3 covers 15 residues. Germline CDR1 GTSNPN, CDR2 SVGIG (reference sequence). Trimming pared 4 bases from V and 6 bases from J, leaving 20 bases between. The CDR3 loop is CAWTSKLTSGDTQYF. CDR3 bases: TGTGCCTGGACAAGCAAGCTGACCTCGGGGGATACGCAGTATTTT. Together with reference TRBV30 and TRBJ2-3, the CDR3 gives the full variable domain: SQTIHQWPATLVQPVGSPLSLECTVEGTSNPNLYWYRQAAGRGLQLLFYSVGIGQISSEVPQNLSASRPQDRQFILSSKKLLLSDSGFYLCAWTSKLTSGDTQYFGPGTRLTVL.

There are a few counts of this clone. Other DNA sequences of this sample code for an identical CDR3. The chain carries TRBV18 and TRBJ1-1; D unresolved. Germline lookup yields CDR1 KGHSH and CDR2 LQKENI. The CDR3 length is 15 residues. V was cut by 2 bases and J by 4 bases, with 14 bases left in between. CDR3 DNA: TGTGCCAGCTCACCATCGCGCCCGATCGGCACTGAAGCTTTCTTT. Its protein is CASSPSRPIGTEAFF.

The gene calls are TRBV18 and TRBJ2-7, with 7 nucleotides matching TRBD1. Germline V gene sequence: CDR1 KGHSH, CDR2 LQKENI. V gave up 3 bases and J gave up 6 bases; unmatched junction bases: 14. There are 16 residues in the CDR3. The DNA for the CDR3 is TGTGCCAGCTCACCCACTATCTCTCAGGGGGTTTCCGAGCAGTACTTC. This translates into CASSPTISQGVSEQYF. Supplemented by reference TRBV18 and TRBJ2-7, the full variable domain reads NAGVMQNPRHLVRRRGQEARLRCSPMKGHSHVYWYRQLPEEGLKFMVYLQKENIIDESGMPKERFSAEFPKEGPSILRIQQVVRGDSAAYFCASSPTISQGVSEQYFGPGTRLTVT.

The chain has TRBV6-1 and TRBJ2-4; D unclear. Per the germline V gene, CDR1 is MNHNS and CDR2 is SASEGT. V was cut by 8 bases and J by 0 bases, with 8 bases left in between. The CDR3 runs to 13 residues. DNA for the CDR3: TGTGCCAGCTACAGCCTAGCCAAAAACATTCAGTACTTC. This encodes CASYSLAKNIQYF.

Of note for this clone: Sequence at one end of the junction differs from germline and may be a read error. The CDR3 DNA is TGTGCTAGCAGCTTACGGGACTCGTCCCCTCAGTACTTC. Translating it yields CASSLRDSSPQYF. The V and J genes are TRBV7-7 and TRBJ2-4; weak D call: TRBD2 (6 bases). Germline assignment: CDR1 SSHAT and CDR2 FNYEAQ (reference sequence). This CDR3 is 13 amino acids long.

This chain joins TRBV18 and TRBJ2-1, with D uncertain. The CDR3 loop spans 13 amino acids. V was cut by 3 bases and J by 7 bases, with 10 bases left in between. Germline CDR1 is KGHSH and CDR2 is LQKENI. In DNA, the CDR3 is TGTGCCAGCTCACCCAACGGGTCGAATGAGCAGTTCTTC. Translated: CASSPNGSNEQFF.